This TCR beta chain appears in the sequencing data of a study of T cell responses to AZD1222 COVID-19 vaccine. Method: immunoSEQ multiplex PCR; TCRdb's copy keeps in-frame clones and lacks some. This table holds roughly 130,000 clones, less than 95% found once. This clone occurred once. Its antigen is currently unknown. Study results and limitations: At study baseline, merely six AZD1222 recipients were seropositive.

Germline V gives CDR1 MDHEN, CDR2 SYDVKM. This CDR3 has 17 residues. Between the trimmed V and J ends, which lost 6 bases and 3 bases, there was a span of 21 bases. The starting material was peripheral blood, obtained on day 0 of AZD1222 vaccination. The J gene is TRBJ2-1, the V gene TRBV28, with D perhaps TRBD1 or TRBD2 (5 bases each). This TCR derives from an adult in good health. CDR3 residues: CASSAYLGESNYNEQFF. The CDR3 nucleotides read TGTGCCAGCAGCGCGTACTTGGGGGAGTCCAACTACAATGAGCAGTTCTTC.